This T cell receptor beta chain was found in a study of a mutant IDH1 vaccine in newly diagnosed glioma (dated by TCRdb to about 2021). In the study overall: Patients were given eight vaccinations, in weeks 1, 3, 5, 7, 11, 15, 19 and 23, which matched visits V03 through V10. Vaccination was initiated 4-6 weeks after radiotherapy alone, or concurrently with temozolomide cycles in the chemotherapy-containing groups. Of the approximately 33 patients who were treated, 62.5% were male and 37.5% were female, and the mean age was roughly 40 years. Before enrollment, most patients had been given radiochemotherapy with temozolomide as standard therapy, while the rest had received either radiotherapy alone or temozolomide alone. Six visits were used for peripheral blood collection: V03 (baseline), V05, V07, V10, V12 and V13. Longitudinal TCRB deep sequencing was performed for some 25 treated patients wherever samples were available for exploratory analyses. The paper as a whole reports these results and caveats: Across multiple MHC alleles, vaccine-induced immune responses were seen in 85% to 95% of patients. Selection of PBMC samples for TCRB deep sequencing was based on availability. Pseudoprogression appeared unrelated to alterations in the top peripheral T cell clonotypes detected by TCRB sequencing. It was noted by the authors that analyses of patient blood samples could not be reproduced owing to sample limitations.

Of note for this clone: Its antigen specificity is not known. No base-level quality is on record; no much larger clone is a single base apart.

The library was generated by the immunoSEQ multiplex PCR assay. Rearranged TCR beta chain sequences were amplified with the hsTCRB Kit following the manufacturer's protocol. TCRB libraries were sequenced on an Illumina MiSeq. On the authors' methods: The kit vendor's proprietary platform handled demultiplexing, trimming and gene mapping. TCRdb mirrors the immuneACCESS table, restricted to in-frame sequences. Some clones are absent from its copies; in checked studies, under half trace to an unresolved V gene, and the reason for the others is unknown. The D gene and trimming were derived from the DNA, and the V and J assignments and clone size from that table. The sample table records under 55,000 clones; more than 85% of these occur just once. The top ten clonotypes cover over 2% of the sample. In light of the paper, this sample's time point label describes: week 11, during vaccination. Every vaccine dose consisted of 300 ug of a 20-mer mutant IDH1 peptide in Montanide, administered subcutaneously together with topical imiquimod. Newly diagnosed WHO grade 3 or 4 IDH1-mutant astrocytomas showing loss of nuclear ATRX were present in the donors. The samples were drawn from NOA16, a multicentre, single-arm, open-label phase I trial in Germany that tested a mutant IDH1 peptide vaccine in humans for the first time. Genomic DNA for TCRB sequencing was extracted from EDTA blood using the DNeasy Blood and Tissue Kit.

The junction shows trimming of 1 base on V and 3 bases on J, plus 12 bases between the germline ends. CDR1 and CDR2, looked up from the germline V gene (reference sequence), are SEHNR and FQNEAQ. The CDR3 runs 15 amino acids, cysteine and phenylalanine included. The retained sequence is limited to the CDR3, 45 bases, with the frame set at the first base. The sequences come from PBMCs, collected from a glioma patient whose treatment included an IDH1 peptide vaccine. This receptor was obtained from a man aged 50-60 years with glioma. The chain is made from TRBV7-9 and TRBJ1-2, and the D gene may be TRBD1, 5 bases matching. At the DNA level, the sequence is TGTGCCAGCAGCTTAGGAGCGGGGGGGGACTATGGCTACACCTTC. The resulting protein is CASSLGAGGDYGYTF.